Reported below is one TCR beta chain. Original processing notes: Reference gene primer amplification gave nucleated cell count estimates. Data came from immunoSEQ multiplex PCR; TCRdb stores just in-frame clones and leaves some out. The D gene and trimming were derived from the DNA, and the V and J assignments and clone size from that table. The sample yields 350,000 to 550,000 clones, 70% to 90% seen once. The CDR3 spans 16 residues. Germline CDR1 MNHEY, CDR2 SMNVEV (reference sequence). J was trimmed by 8 bases and V by 7 bases; bases with no gene match: 15. The data belong to a study of blood T cell repertoires in COVID-19. Study as a whole: Samples of COVID-19 (acute and convalescent) were obtained from the United States, Italy and Spain.

The study drew participants aged about 18 to 89 years from some 25 US areas. Sequenced input: PBMCs or T cells enriched from blood (not recorded which). This chain links TRBV27 with TRBJ2-1; 9 nucleotides agree with TRBD1. The receptor was derived from a woman younger than 35 with acute COVID-19. The DNA for the CDR3 is TGTGCCAGCACCACACGAAAACCGGGACAGGGAGATGAGCAGTTCTTC. It encodes CASTTRKPGQGDEQFF.